One sample yielded the 30 T cell receptor beta chains listed below, sequenced in a study of blood T cell repertoires in COVID-19. Sequencing was performed with immunoSEQ multiplex PCR; in TCRdb, only in-frame clones are kept and a portion is missing. The sample shows over 100,000 clones, about 70% of them seen only once. The sequencing input was peripheral blood. The receptors stem from a woman aged 70-85 years with acute or convalescent COVID-19.

This chain uses TRBV2 with TRBJ1-5; D might be TRBD1 (6 bases). Germline values: CDR1 SNHLY, CDR2 FYNNEI. The CDR3 is made up of 13 amino acids. The V and J ends lost 4 bases and 4 bases respectively, with 8 bases between them. This chain's CDR3 is CASSVDRNQPQHF. CDR3 DNA sequence: TGTGCCAGCAGTGTGGACAGAAATCAGCCCCAGCATTTT. Full variable domain (missing parts from reference TRBV2 and TRBJ1-5): EPEVTQTPSHQVTQMGQEVILRCVPISNHLYFYWYRQILGQKVEFLVSFYNNEISEKSEIFDDQFSVERPDGSNFTLKIRSTKLEDSAMYFCASSVDRNQPQHFGDGTRLSIL.

The V gene is TRBV25-1, the J gene TRBJ1-5; D is unresolved. Between the trimmed V and J ends, which lost 4 bases and 4 bases, there was a span of 14 bases. The CDR3 is made up of 15 amino acids. CDR1 and CDR2 (germline): MGHDK, SYGVNS. CDR3 nucleotides: TGTGCCAGCAGTGGGTATGCGGGTGATAATCAGCCCCAGCATTTT. Translated: CASSGYAGDNQPQHF.

The chain links TRBV7-9 to TRBJ1-4; D is ambiguous. The germline gives CDR1 SEHNR, CDR2 FQNEAQ (reference sequence). The CDR3 is 12 amino acids. V lost 5 bases to trimming and J lost 6 bases, with 7 bases between them. CDR3 loop: CASSPLDEKLFF. The CDR3 nucleotides are TGTGCCAGCAGCCCACTGGATGAAAAACTGTTTTTT.

This clone was observed once. The CDR3 is CASSNQGGDTEAFF. CDR3 coding DNA: TGTGCCAGCAGCAACCAGGGGGGAGACACTGAAGCTTTCTTT. The rearrangement links TRBV6-5 to TRBJ1-1; 7 bases agree with TRBD1. The germline V gene encodes CDR1 MNHEY and CDR2 SVGAGI. V was clipped by 6 bases and J by 3 bases; unmatched bases: 7. The CDR3 is 14 residues long.

The chain carries TRBV5-4 and TRBJ2-1; D is perhaps TRBD2 (6 bases). This CDR3 is 16 amino acids long. Between the trimmed V and J ends, which lost 4 bases and 5 bases, there was a span of 19 bases. Germline CDR1 SGHNT, CDR2 YYREEE (reference sequence). CDR3 nucleotide sequence: TGTGCCAGCAGCCCTAAGGCGGGAACCGCCAACAATGAGCAGTTCTTC. This encodes CASSPKAGTANNEQFF.

The genes are TRBV30 and TRBJ1-6, with 7 bases that match TRBD1. Germline V CDR1 and CDR2: GTSNPN, SVGIG (reference sequence). The trim removed 4 bases at V and 6 bases at J, leaving 12 bases unmatched. The CDR3 runs to 16 residues. Written as DNA, the CDR3 is TGTGCCTGGAAAACCCCGTCGACAGGGTCTAATTCACCCCTCCACTTT. It specifies CAWKTPSTGSNSPLHF.

CDR3 DNA: TGTGCCAGCAGCCAATTACCAGGCTCCCCCGAGCAGTACTTC. Protein: CASSQLPGSPEQYF. The V call is TRBV14, the J call TRBJ2-7; no firm D call. In germline, CDR1 is SGHDN, CDR2 FVKESK. The CDR3 runs 14 residues. Between the trimmed V and J ends, which lost 2 bases and 6 bases, there was a span of 14 bases. Combining the CDR3 with reference TRBV14 and TRBJ2-7 gives the whole variable domain EAGVTQFPSHSVIEKGQTVTLRCDPISGHDNLYWYRRVMGKEIKFLLHFVKESKQDESGMPNNRFLAERTGGTYSTLKVQPAELEDSGVYFCASSQLPGSPEQYFGPGTRLTVT.

This clone turned up a few times. The V gene is TRBV11-2, the J gene TRBJ2-7, with 9 bases fitting TRBD2. The CDR3 is 14 residues long. V shed 5 bases and J 3 bases; nucleotides not matched to a gene: 5. Per the germline V gene, CDR1 is SGHAT and CDR2 is FQNNGV. DNA for the CDR3: TGTGCCAGCAGCCCGGGACTAGCCTTCTACGAGCAGTACTTC. The encoded protein is CASSPGLAFYEQYF.

V gene TRBV5-8 combines with J gene TRBJ2-2, with a possible D match to TRBD2 (7 bases). The CDR3 contains 15 residues. Germline CDR1 is SGHTS and CDR2 is YDEGEE. V was trimmed by 0 bases and J by 15 bases, leaving 21 bases between them. The CDR3 sequence: CASSLVMAGAGEMFF. CDR3 nucleotide sequence: TGTGCCAGCAGCTTGGTGATGGCGGGGGCCGGGGAAATGTTTTTT.

Of note for this clone: Different DNA sequences within this sample yield the same CDR3. The chain links TRBV6-5 to TRBJ1-1; tentative D call: TRBD1 (5 bases). The length of the CDR3 is 11 residues. V lost 8 bases and J 5 bases, leaving 9 bases between the germline ends. CDR1 is MNHEY, CDR2 SVGAGI, per germline. The CDR3 DNA is TGTGCCAGCGGGAGGGGTACTGAAGCTTTCTTT. It is translated as CASGRGTEAFF.

The chain has TRBV19 and TRBJ2-3; weak D call: TRBD2 (6 bases). Germline V CDR1 and CDR2: LNHDA, SQIVND (reference sequence). V gave up 6 bases and J gave up 2 bases, with 15 bases separating them. The CDR3 totals 15 residues. The CDR3 here is CASSRSGHLTDTQYF. As DNA, the CDR3 is TGTGCCAGTAGCCGTAGCGGACACCTCACAGATACGCAGTATTTT.

This clone was seen just once. CDR3 sequence: CASSTLRASGTRQAYEQYF. The CDR3, as DNA: TGTGCCAGCAGCACTTTACGGGCTAGCGGGACGCGGCAAGCCTACGAGCAGTACTTC. This chain joins TRBV27 and TRBJ2-7; 9 bases match TRBD2. Germline values: CDR1 MNHEY, CDR2 SMNVEV (reference sequence). CDR3 size: 19 residues. Trimming cost V 6 bases and J 2 bases; bases outside gene matches: 20.

The chain has TRBV24-1 and TRBJ2-1, with a tentative D call TRBD2 (6 bases). The CDR3 runs to 14 residues. Germline CDR1 KGHDR, CDR2 SFDVKD. Trimming took off 3 bases at V and 8 bases at J, with 13 bases between the two ends. The CDR3 DNA reads TGTGCCACCAGTGATGGGGCGGGAACCGATGAGCAGTTCTTC. Translated, it gives CATSDGAGTDEQFF.

V is TRBV30 and J is TRBJ1-1; tentatively, D is TRBD1 (5 bases). Trimming took off 3 bases at V and 7 bases at J, with 15 bases between the two ends. Germline-derived CDR1 and CDR2 are GTSNPN and SVGIG (reference sequence). The CDR3 consists of 13 residues. CDR3 in DNA: TGTGCCTGGAGGTGGGGGGTTAAGAATGAAGCTTTCTTT. Its protein product is CAWRWGVKNEAFF.

The chain combines TRBV5-4 with TRBJ1-2; 10 positions match TRBD1. The CDR3 extends over 16 amino acids. CDR1 and CDR2 (germline): SGHNT, YYREEE (reference sequence). V dropped 4 bases and J dropped 6; count of bases not matched to a gene: 12. DNA for the CDR3: TGTGCCAGCAGCGTAAACTGGGACAGGGGAGAGAATGGCTACACCTTC. Translating gives CASSVNWDRGENGYTF.

This clone was recorded a few times. The chain is built from TRBV4-1 and TRBJ1-2, with 8 bases fitting TRBD1. CDR1 is MGHRA and CDR2 is YSYEKL in the germline V gene. Germline trimming cut 3 bases from V and 6 bases from J; bases unmatched to any gene: 6. This CDR3 region has 14 residues. The CDR3 DNA reads TGCGCCAGCAGCCAGCCCGACAGGGGCGATGGCTACACCTTC. Residues: CASSQPDRGDGYTF.

This chain links TRBV27 with TRBJ1-6; D is ambiguous. The CDR3 contains 13 residues. The germline V and J ends were trimmed by 4 bases and 4 bases, with 5 bases remaining between them. Germline CDR1 reads MNHEY; CDR2 reads SMNVEV (reference sequence). CDR3: CASSYKYNSPLHF. CDR3 DNA: TGTGCCAGCAGTTACAAATATAATTCACCCCTCCACTTT.

V and J are TRBV19 and TRBJ2-1; 12 bases match TRBD2. Germline lookup yields CDR1 LNHDA and CDR2 SQIVND (reference sequence). With 1 base clipped from V and 8 bases from J, the junction kept 0 bases outside the gene matches. This CDR3 is 14 amino acids long. In DNA, the CDR3 is TGTGCCAGTAGTATAGGACTAGCGGGAGATGAGCAGTTCTTC. It is translated as CASSIGLAGDEQFF.

V usage is TRBV6-2 or TRBV6-3 and J usage is TRBJ2-1; D gene unclear. The CDR3 spans 13 residues. Per germline, CDR1 MNHEY and CDR2 SVGEGT. V shed 5 bases and J shed 6 bases, with 11 bases lying between them. CDR3 in amino acids: CASSPSVSNEQFF. CDR3 in DNA: TGTGCCAGCAGTCCGAGCGTCTCCAATGAGCAGTTCTTC.

This chain uses TRBV5-1 with TRBJ2-1; D call uncertain. Germline V gives CDR1 SGHRS, CDR2 YFSETQ. CDR3 length: 17 amino acids. V was trimmed by 0 bases and J by 2 bases, leaving 15 bases between them. CDR3: CASSLAPSEVAYNEQFF. CDR3 nucleotides: TGCGCCAGCAGCTTGGCCCCGAGTGAAGTCGCCTACAATGAGCAGTTCTTC.

This clone was observed a handful of times. V and J are TRBV30 and TRBJ1-4; 7 bases are shared with TRBD1. CDR1 is GTSNPN, CDR2 SVGIG, per germline (reference sequence). The CDR3 totals 14 residues. After removal of 3 bases from V and 4 bases from J, the junction contained 5 bases not matched to a gene. CDR3 sequence (DNA): TGTGCCTGGAGGACAGGGTGGTTTAATGAAAAACTGTTTTTT. Translating it yields CAWRTGWFNEKLFF.

A few counts support this clone. The chain joins TRBV11-2 to TRBJ1-5; TRBD1 is a possible D gene (6 bases). V was shortened by 0 bases and J by 7 bases, with 10 bases between the two germline ends. Per germline, CDR1 SGHAT and CDR2 FQNNGV. The length of the CDR3 is 14 residues. As DNA, the CDR3 is TGTGCCAGCAGCTTAGACAGGGGCGGCCAGCCCCAGCATTTT. This gives the protein CASSLDRGGQPQHF.

The chain links TRBV19 to TRBJ2-3, with D unclear. Germline CDR1 and CDR2: LNHDA and SQIVND (reference sequence). Trimming took off 5 bases at V and 1 base at J, with 10 bases between the two ends. There are 14 residues in the CDR3. For the CDR3, the DNA is TGTGCCAGTAGTCCAAGCTCCCGCACAGATACGCAGTATTTT. Translated: CASSPSSRTDTQYF.

The chain has TRBV18 and TRBJ1-6, with D possibly matching TRBD1 (5 bases). V was clipped by 4 bases and J by 10 bases, with 17 bases between them. CDR1 is KGHSH, CDR2 LQKENI, per germline. This CDR3 region has 15 residues. CDR3 coding DNA: TGTGCCAGCTCACAAATCGGGGACGGGGGATCACCCCTCCACTTT. It encodes CASSQIGDGGSPLHF. The full variable domain, rest sourced from reference TRBV18 and TRBJ1-6, is NAGVMQNPRHLVRRRGQEARLRCSPMKGHSHVYWYRQLPEEGLKFMVYLQKENIIDESGMPKERFSAEFPKEGPSILRIQQVVRGDSAAYFCASSQIGDGGSPLHFGNGTRLTVT.

This sequence joins TRBV7-3 and TRBJ2-2, with 9 bases identical to TRBD1. The germline V gene has CDR1 SGHTA and CDR2 FQGTGA. V shed 5 bases and J 5 bases; nucleotides not matched to a gene: 3. This CDR3 spans 14 amino acids. The CDR3 DNA follows: TGTGCCAGCAGCCGGACAGGGGAGACCGGGGAGCTGTTTTTT. This encodes CASSRTGETGELFF.

V and J are TRBV5-1 and TRBJ1-6; unclear D gene. The CDR3 loop spans 12 amino acids. The V end was cut by 5 bases, the J end by 6 bases, with 6 bases between. Germline assignment: CDR1 SGHRS and CDR2 YFSETQ. As DNA, the CDR3 is TGCGCCAGCAGACAGCCTAATTCACCCCTCCACTTT. It specifies CASRQPNSPLHF.

The chain employs TRBV25-1 and TRBJ2-2; a possible D gene is TRBD2 (5 bases). This CDR3 is built from 14 residues. The germline V and J ends were trimmed by 6 bases and 6 bases, with 14 bases remaining between them. Germline-derived CDR1 and CDR2 are MGHDK and SYGVNS. This chain's CDR3 is CASSVLGEAGELFF. DNA for the CDR3: TGTGCCAGCAGCGTACTAGGAGAGGCCGGGGAGCTGTTTTTT.

This clone was seen only a few times. This chain uses TRBV29-1 with TRBJ1-1; 7 bases are a match to TRBD1. V shed 7 bases and J 0 bases; nucleotides not matched to a gene: 8. The CDR3 totals 14 residues. CDR1 and CDR2 (germline): SQVTM, ANQGSEA. CDR3 residues: CSATTGTVNTEAFF. The CDR3 DNA reads TGCAGCGCTACAACCGGGACAGTGAACACTGAAGCTTTCTTT.

The chain joins TRBV7-2 to TRBJ2-4, with TRBD2 matching over 7 bases. Germline V gene data show CDR1 as SGHTA and CDR2 as FQGNSA. There are 18 residues in the CDR3. V gave up 0 bases and J gave up 0 bases; unmatched junction bases: 8. In DNA form, the CDR3 reads TGTGCCAGCAGCTTAGCGGTTCAAGCGGGGATAGCCAAAAACATTCAGTACTTC. Residues: CASSLAVQAGIAKNIQYF.

This chain links TRBV11-2 with TRBJ2-3; 10 nucleotides line up with TRBD2. CDR1 and CDR2 (germline): SGHAT, FQNNGV. The CDR3 loop spans 18 amino acids. V trimming: 7 bases; J trimming: 1 base; junction bases outside the gene matches: 14. DNA of the CDR3: TGTGCCAGCACCAAGCCGGCTAGCGGGGGTAGGGGCACAGATACGCAGTATTTT. Translating it yields CASTKPASGGRGTDTQYF. The variable domain in full, with the rest retrieved from reference TRBV11-2 and TRBJ2-3, is EAGVAQSPRYKIIEKRQSVAFWCNPISGHATLYWYQQILGQGPKLLIQFQNNGVVDDSQLPKDRFSAERLKGVDSTLKIQPAKLEDSAVYLCASTKPASGGRGTDTQYFGPGTRLTVL.